Listed here are 14 T cell receptor beta chains from one sample, sequenced in a study of T-cell reconstitution after alpha-beta-depleted transplantation in children (dated by TCRdb to the mid-2010s). The library was made by PCR. Data came from an Illumina HiSeq 2500. TCR libraries were prepared with molecular barcoding, using unique molecular identifiers to normalize TCRbeta repertoire quantification. TCRdb reprocessed the public reads (quality trimming at Q25 with fastp, clone calling with MiXCR) and kept in-frame beta chains. Every distinct CDR3 protein forms one entry, paired with its most common genes and DNA. For this sample the table gives around 450,000 distinct CDR3 sequences, of which about 11% were detected only once. In total, the top ten clones hold around 2% of the sample. Interpreted using the paper, the treatment or condition label stands for: allogeneic hematopoietic cell transplantation with graft depleted of TCRalphabeta T cells and CD19 B cells.

Sequenced material: PBMCs, taken before TCRalphabeta/CD19-depleted stem cell transplant. These receptors were taken from a child aged 2 to 15 with inherited bone marrow failure, due to receive a stem cell transplant.

This clonotype has ten or more counts. The chain uses TRBV4-1 and TRBJ2-7; 9 bases are a match to TRBD1. The V segment lost 4 bases and the J segment 2 bases; nucleotides outside the gene matches: 6. There are 15 residues in the CDR3. The germline gives CDR1 MGHRA, CDR2 YSYEKL. DNA of the CDR3: TGCGCCAGCAGCCTCCGGGACAGGGCCACCTACGAGCAGTACTTC. This sequence encodes CASSLRDRATYEQYF.

The sample holds many counts of this clonotype. The chain couples TRBV6-1 to TRBJ2-1; 8 bases are shared with TRBD1. J lost 10 bases, V lost 1 base, and 6 bases had no gene match. The CDR3 is 14 residues long. Germline loops: CDR1 MNHNS, CDR2 SASEGT. CDR3 sequence reads: CASSEGWTGFEQFF. The DNA for the CDR3 is TGTGCCAGCAGTGAAGGATGGACAGGGTTCGAGCAGTTCTTC.

With respect to this clonotype: Since a much larger clone is just one base distant, this may be a read error. V gene TRBV5-4 combines with J gene TRBJ2-7; tentative D call: TRBD2 (5 bases). Looked up from germline, CDR1 is SGHNT and CDR2 is YYREEE (reference sequence). This CDR3 comprises 16 residues. V gave up 0 bases and J gave up 2 bases, with 15 bases separating them. CDR3 DNA sequence: TGTGCCAGCAGCTTGGACCCAGAAGCGGTACCCTACGAGCAGTACTTC. This codes for CASSLDPEAVPYEQYF.

This clonotype came up a few times. This chain links TRBV10-3 with TRBJ2-7; TRBD2 aligns across 9 bases. Trimming cost V 5 bases and J 3 bases; bases outside gene matches: 11. CDR3 size: 16 residues. Per germline, CDR1 ENHRY and CDR2 SYGVKD. CDR3 sequence reads: CAISTSSGMQIYEQYF. For the CDR3, the DNA is TGTGCCATCAGTACGTCTAGCGGGATGCAAATCTACGAGCAGTACTTC.

In this sample, this clonotype turned up many times. The genes are TRBV4-3 and TRBJ1-6; possible D gene TRBD1, 5 bases. CDR1 LGHNA and CDR2 YSLEER come from the germline V gene. The CDR3 spans 14 residues. V was clipped by 0 bases and J by 16 bases, with 16 bases between them. CDR3 in DNA: TGCGCCAGCAGCCAAGATGGGGGAACCAGGCCGCTCCACTTT. This sequence encodes CASSQDGGTRPLHF.

This clonotype was recorded at least ten times. V and J are TRBV7-9 and TRBJ2-7, with 10 bases lining up with TRBD2. The CDR3 spans 16 residues. V gave up 0 bases and J gave up 3 bases; unmatched junction bases: 5. The germline gives CDR1 SEHNR, CDR2 FQNEAQ (reference sequence). CDR3 DNA: TGTGCCAGCAGCTTAGCGCCTAGCGGGAGACACTACGAGCAGTACTTC. Its protein product is CASSLAPSGRHYEQYF.

This clonotype was counted at least ten times. The chain combines TRBV28 with TRBJ2-7; no reliable D call. V lost 5 bases and J lost 4, with 9 bases in between. Germline assignment: CDR1 MDHEN and CDR2 SYDVKM. This CDR3 has 12 amino acids. This CDR3 reads CASSPVGYEQYF. The CDR3 coding sequence is TGTGCCAGCAGTCCCGTCGGGTACGAGCAGTACTTC.

This clonotype was counted only a few times. The V call is TRBV30, the J call TRBJ1-3, with D possibly matching TRBD1 (5 bases). V lost 4 bases to trimming and J lost 7 bases, with 20 bases between them. The CDR3 runs 15 residues. Germline CDR1 is GTSNPN and CDR2 is SVGIG (reference sequence). The CDR3 reads CAWTITLGGANTIYF. For the CDR3, the DNA is TGTGCCTGGACCATCACGCTGGGAGGGGCGAACACCATATATTTT. The entire variable domain, with the rest obtained from reference TRBV30 and TRBJ1-3, is as follows: SQTIHQWPATLVQPVGSPLSLECTVEGTSNPNLYWYRQAAGRGLQLLFYSVGIGQISSEVPQNLSASRPQDRQFILSSKKLLLSDSGFYLCAWTITLGGANTIYFGEGSWLTVV.

This clonotype has only a few counts. The chain employs TRBV27 and TRBJ2-2, with D perhaps matching TRBD1 or TRBD2 (5 bases each). This CDR3 is built from 18 residues. CDR1 is MNHEY, CDR2 SMNVEV, per germline (reference sequence). V was trimmed by 3 bases and J by 4 bases, leaving 21 bases between them. In nucleotides, the CDR3 is TGTGCCAGCAGTTTTAGTCGGACGGGGACCGGCGGCACCGGGGAGCTGTTTTTT. Encoded protein: CASSFSRTGTGGTGELFF.

There are many counts of this clonotype. The chain joins TRBV5-5 to TRBJ2-2; 8 bases are a match to TRBD2. The CDR3 sequence is 16 residues long. CDR1 is SGHKS and CDR2 is YYEKEE in the germline V gene (reference sequence). Trimming cost V 6 bases and J 3 bases; bases outside gene matches: 10. CDR3 loop: CASTGTSGSYTGELFF. In DNA, the CDR3 is TGTGCCAGCACAGGGACTAGTGGTTCGTACACCGGGGAGCTGTTTTTT.

This chain connects TRBV27 to TRBJ1-5; D remains unclear. CDR1 is MNHEY, CDR2 SMNVEV, per germline (reference sequence). V shed 1 base and J shed 10 bases, with 11 bases lying between them. The CDR3 covers 13 residues. CDR3 amino acids: CASSLFGPYPQHF. In nucleotides, the CDR3 is TGTGCCAGCAGTTTATTCGGCCCCTATCCCCAGCATTTT.

The CDR3 region is CASSTHRGPDTQYF. The CDR3 DNA reads as TGTGCCAGCAGCACACACAGGGGCCCAGATACGCAGTATTTT. The chain employs TRBV7-2 and TRBJ2-3; 7 bases are shared with TRBD1. Trimming removed 5 bases from V and 4 bases from J; junction bases left unmatched: 6. Germline CDR1 SGHTA, CDR2 FQGNSA. The CDR3 has 14 residues.

The table lists this clonotype with many counts. This chain links TRBV6-5 with TRBJ2-3; TRBD2 might be the D (5 bases). V was pared by 0 bases and J by 10 bases, with 11 bases between. The CDR3 contains 13 residues. CDR1 and CDR2 from the germline V gene are MNHEY and SVGAGI. The CDR3 loop is CASSYSDSPPQYF. Written as DNA, the CDR3 is TGTGCCAGCAGTTACTCGGACTCGCCCCCGCAGTATTTT.

The chain is built from TRBV19 and TRBJ2-1; perhaps TRBD2 as D (5 bases). In germline, CDR1 is LNHDA, CDR2 SQIVND (reference sequence). The CDR3 is made up of 12 amino acids. CDR3 amino acids: CPIPRGLNEQFF. The CDR3 DNA sequence: TGTCCGATACCCCGGGGTCTGAATGAGCAGTTCTTC.